This T cell receptor beta chain was sequenced for a study of response to subunit inactivated influenza vaccine. Study results and caveats: Each seasonal flu vaccination may recruit only limited new T cells, authors suggested.

V was pared by 1 base and J by 2 bases, with 18 bases between. CDR1 and CDR2 from the germline V gene are SEHNR and FQNEAQ (reference sequence). CDR3 size: 17 residues. With regard to this clonotype: As yet, its antigen is unknown.

TCRdb analysed the RT-PCR reads with MiXCR anew, one entry per CDR3 protein. The sample comprises about 480,000 distinct CDR3 sequences, 13% of which are singletons, and approximately 14% rests with the top ten. The receptor comes from a man aged 45-60 years who received an inactivated influenza vaccine. The sequencing here drew on PBMCs from blood, taken more than 35 days after vaccination. The V gene is TRBV7-9, the J gene TRBJ2-7; D assignment may be TRBD1 or TRBD2 (5 bases each). The CDR3 sequence: CASSLGSGTGVTYEQYF. For the CDR3, the DNA is TGTGCCAGCAGCTTAGGCTCCGGGACGGGCGTGACCTACGAGCAGTACTTC.